This T cell receptor (beta chain) was sequenced for a study of beta chain features in type 1 diabetes. General study findings and limits: Type 1 diabetes patients showed fewer insertions and more deletions at VDJ junctions.

Concerning this clone itself: What it recognizes is unknown.

The whole isolated RNA underwent reverse transcription, so sequencing captured expressed TCRB transcripts. Sequencing used immunoSEQ multiplex PCR; TCRdb keeps in-frame clones, though not all of them. The profile covers around 500,000 clones, with over 10% appearing a single time and over 0.035% taken by the ten largest. Germline CDR1 SGHAT, CDR2 FQNNGV. V was pared by 2 bases and J by 2 bases, with 10 bases between. The CDR3 is made up of 15 amino acids. Sequenced material: naive CD4+ T cells from blood. V is TRBV11-2 and J is TRBJ2-1; D uncertain. The TCR comes from a woman under 30 in good health. The chain's CDR3 is CASSLSLGTYNEQFF. As DNA, the CDR3 is TGTGCCAGCAGCTTATCCCTAGGCACCTACAATGAGCAGTTCTTC. The whole variable domain, filled in from reference TRBV11-2 and TRBJ2-1, reads EAGVAQSPRYKIIEKRQSVAFWCNPISGHATLYWYQQILGQGPKLLIQFQNNGVVDDSQLPKDRFSAERLKGVDSTLKIQPAKLEDSAVYLCASSLSLGTYNEQFFGPGTRLTVL.